The source of this TCR beta chain is a study of shared clonotypes between healthy human individuals. Germline loops: CDR1 MDHEN, CDR2 SYDVKM. The CDR3 runs 15 residues. V was trimmed by 4 bases and J by 4 bases, leaving 14 bases between them. Replicate PCRs from sorted subsets contained around 200 ng DNA, which is some 29,000 T cell genomes. The data were produced by immunoSEQ multiplex PCR, yet TCRdb's version contains in-frame clones alone and is incomplete. The sample carries under 2,500,000 clones, 90% to 97% recorded once. The rearrangement links TRBV28 to TRBJ2-1; D unclear. This sequence originates from a man between 18 and 35 years old in good health. Input material: naive CD4+ T cells sorted from blood. The subset was: CD45RA+ positively selected. In nucleotides, the CDR3 is TGTGCCAGCAGTTCTCTAGGCGCATTGTACAATGAGCAGTTCTTC. Translation: CASSSLGALYNEQFF. The full variable domain, with the rest looked up from reference TRBV28 and TRBJ2-1, is DVKVTQSSRYLVKRTGEKVFLECVQDMDHENMFWYRQDPGLGLRLIYFSYDVKMKEKGDIPEGYSVSREKKERFSLILESASTNQTSMYLCASSSLGALYNEQFFGPGTRLTVL.